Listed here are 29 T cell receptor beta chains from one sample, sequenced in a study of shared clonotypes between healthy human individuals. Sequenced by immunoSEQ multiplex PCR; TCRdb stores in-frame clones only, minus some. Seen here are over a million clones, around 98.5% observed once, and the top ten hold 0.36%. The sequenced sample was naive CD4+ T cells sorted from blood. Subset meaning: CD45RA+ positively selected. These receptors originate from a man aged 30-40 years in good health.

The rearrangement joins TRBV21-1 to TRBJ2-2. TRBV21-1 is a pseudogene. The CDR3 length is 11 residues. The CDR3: CASNGTGELFF. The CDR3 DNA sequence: TGTGCCAGCAATGGGACCGGGGAGCTGTTTTTT.

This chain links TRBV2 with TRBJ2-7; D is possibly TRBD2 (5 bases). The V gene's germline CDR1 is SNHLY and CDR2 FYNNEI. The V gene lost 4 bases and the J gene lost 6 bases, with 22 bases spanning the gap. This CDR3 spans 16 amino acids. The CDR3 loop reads CASSGLAGGPTAEQYF. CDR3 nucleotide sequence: TGTGCCAGCAGTGGGCTAGCAGGAGGCCCCACCGCCGAGCAGTACTTC. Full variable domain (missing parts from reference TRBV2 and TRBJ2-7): EPEVTQTPSHQVTQMGQEVILRCVPISNHLYFYWYRQILGQKVEFLVSFYNNEISEKSEIFDDQFSVERPDGSNFTLKIRSTKLEDSAMYFCASSGLAGGPTAEQYFGPGTRLTVT.

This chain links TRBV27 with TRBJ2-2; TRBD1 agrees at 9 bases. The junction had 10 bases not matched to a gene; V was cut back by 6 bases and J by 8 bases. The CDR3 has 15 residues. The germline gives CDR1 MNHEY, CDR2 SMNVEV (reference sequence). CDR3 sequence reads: CASRSQGALRGELFF. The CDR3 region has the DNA TGTGCCAGCAGATCACAGGGGGCGTTACGGGGGGAGCTGTTTTTT.

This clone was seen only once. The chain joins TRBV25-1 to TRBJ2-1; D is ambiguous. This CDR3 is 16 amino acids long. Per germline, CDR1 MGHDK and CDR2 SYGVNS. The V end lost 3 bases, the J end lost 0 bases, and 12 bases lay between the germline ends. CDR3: CASSDSASPSYNEQFF. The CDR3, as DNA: TGTGCCAGCAGTGATTCGGCCAGTCCCTCCTACAATGAGCAGTTCTTC.

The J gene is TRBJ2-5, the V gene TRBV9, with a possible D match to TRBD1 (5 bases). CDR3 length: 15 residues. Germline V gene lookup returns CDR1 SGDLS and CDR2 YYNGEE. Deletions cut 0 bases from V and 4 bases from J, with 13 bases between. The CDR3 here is CASSVAGALAETQYF. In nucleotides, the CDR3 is TGTGCCAGCAGCGTAGCTGGGGCTCTGGCAGAGACCCAGTACTTC. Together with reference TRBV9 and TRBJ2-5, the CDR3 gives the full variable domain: DSGVTQTPKHLITATGQRVTLRCSPRSGDLSVYWYQQSLDQGLQFLIQYYNGEERAKGNILERFSAQQFPDLHSELNLSSLELGDSALYFCASSVAGALAETQYFGPGTRLLVL.

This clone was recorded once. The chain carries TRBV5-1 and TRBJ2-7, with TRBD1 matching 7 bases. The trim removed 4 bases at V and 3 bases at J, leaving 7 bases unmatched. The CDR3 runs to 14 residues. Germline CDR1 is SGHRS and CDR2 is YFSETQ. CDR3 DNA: TGCGCCAGCAGCCAAACAGGGGAAAGCTACGAGCAGTACTTC. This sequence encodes CASSQTGESYEQYF. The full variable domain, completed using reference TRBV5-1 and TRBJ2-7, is KAGVTQTPRYLIKTRGQQVTLSCSPISGHRSVSWYQQTPGQGLQFLFEYFSETQRNKGNFPGRFSGRQFSNSRSEMNVSTLELGDSALYLCASSQTGESYEQYFGPGTRLTVT.

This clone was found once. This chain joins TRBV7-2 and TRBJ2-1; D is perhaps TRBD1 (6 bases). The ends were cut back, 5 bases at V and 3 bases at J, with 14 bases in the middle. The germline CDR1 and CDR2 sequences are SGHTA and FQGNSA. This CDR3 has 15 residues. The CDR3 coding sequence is TGTGCCAGCAGCCCCAGCTGGGACATCTACAATGAGCAGTTCTTC. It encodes CASSPSWDIYNEQFF.

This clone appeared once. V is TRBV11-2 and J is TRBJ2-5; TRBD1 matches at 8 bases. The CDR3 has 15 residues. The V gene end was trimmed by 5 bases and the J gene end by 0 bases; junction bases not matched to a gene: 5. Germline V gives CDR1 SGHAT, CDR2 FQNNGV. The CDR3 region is CASSRTGPYQETQYF. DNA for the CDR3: TGTGCCAGCAGCCGGACAGGGCCGTACCAAGAGACCCAGTACTTC.

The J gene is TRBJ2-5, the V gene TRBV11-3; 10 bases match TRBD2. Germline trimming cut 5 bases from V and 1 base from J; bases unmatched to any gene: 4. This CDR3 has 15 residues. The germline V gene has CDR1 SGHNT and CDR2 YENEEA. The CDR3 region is CASSPSGRVQETQYF. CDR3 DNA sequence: TGTGCCAGCAGCCCGAGCGGGAGGGTCCAAGAGACCCAGTACTTC. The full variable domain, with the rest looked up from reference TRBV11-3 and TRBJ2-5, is EAGVVQSPRYKIIEKKQPVAFWCNPISGHNTLYWYLQNLGQGPELLIRYENEEAVDDSQLPKDRFSAERLKGVDSTLKIQPAELGDSAVYLCASSPSGRVQETQYFGPGTRLLVL.

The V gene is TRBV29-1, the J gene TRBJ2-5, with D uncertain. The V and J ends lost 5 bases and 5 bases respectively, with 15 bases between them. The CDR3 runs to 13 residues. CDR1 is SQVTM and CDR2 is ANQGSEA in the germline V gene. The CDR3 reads CSVLENEWETQYF. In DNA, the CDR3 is TGCAGCGTTCTAGAAAACGAATGGGAGACCCAGTACTTC.

DNA of the CDR3: TGTGCCAGCAGTTACCAGGATCAGCCCCAGCATTTT. It translates to CASSYQDQPQHF. This chain links TRBV6-6 with TRBJ1-5; no clear D gene. Germline V gene data show CDR1 as MNHNY and CDR2 as SVGAGI (reference sequence). Trimming took 2 bases from V and 5 from J, leaving 4 bases between them. CDR3 size: 12 residues.

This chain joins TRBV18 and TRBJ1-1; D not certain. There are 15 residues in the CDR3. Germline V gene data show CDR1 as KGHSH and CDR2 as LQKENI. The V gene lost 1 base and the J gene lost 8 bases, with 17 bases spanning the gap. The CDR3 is CASSPLPRLQEEAFF. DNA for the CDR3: TGTGCCAGCTCACCACTTCCCAGGCTGCAGGAGGAAGCTTTCTTT. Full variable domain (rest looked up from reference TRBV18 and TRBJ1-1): NAGVMQNPRHLVRRRGQEARLRCSPMKGHSHVYWYRQLPEEGLKFMVYLQKENIIDESGMPKERFSAEFPKEGPSILRIQQVVRGDSAAYFCASSPLPRLQEEAFFGQGTRLTVV.

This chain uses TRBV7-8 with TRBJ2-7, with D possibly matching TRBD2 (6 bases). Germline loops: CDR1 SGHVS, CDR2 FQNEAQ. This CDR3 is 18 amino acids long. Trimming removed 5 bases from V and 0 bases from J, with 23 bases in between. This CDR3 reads CASSQRLGGRPSSYEQYF. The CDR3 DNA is TGTGCCAGCAGCCAGAGGTTGGGGGGACGACCTTCCTCCTACGAGCAGTACTTC. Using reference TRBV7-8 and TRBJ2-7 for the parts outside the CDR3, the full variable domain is GAGVSQSPRYKVAKRGQDVALRCDPISGHVSLFWYQQALGQGPEFLTYFQNEAQLDKSGLPSDRFFAERPEGSVSTLKIQRTQQEDSAVYLCASSQRLGGRPSSYEQYFGPGTRLTVT.

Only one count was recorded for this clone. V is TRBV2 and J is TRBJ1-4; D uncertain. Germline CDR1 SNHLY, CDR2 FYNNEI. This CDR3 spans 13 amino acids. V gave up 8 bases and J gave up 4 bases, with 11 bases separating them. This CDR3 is CASGIGSNEKLFF. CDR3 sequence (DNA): TGTGCCAGCGGGATAGGAAGTAATGAAAAACTGTTTTTT. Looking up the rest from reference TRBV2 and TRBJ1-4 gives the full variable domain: EPEVTQTPSHQVTQMGQEVILRCVPISNHLYFYWYRQILGQKVEFLVSFYNNEISEKSEIFDDQFSVERPDGSNFTLKIRSTKLEDSAMYFCASGIGSNEKLFFGSGTQLSVL.

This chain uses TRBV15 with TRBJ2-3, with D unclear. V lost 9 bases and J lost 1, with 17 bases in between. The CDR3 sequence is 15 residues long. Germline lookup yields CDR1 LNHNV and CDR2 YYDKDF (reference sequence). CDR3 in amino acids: CATHKVLDRTDTQYF. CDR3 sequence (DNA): TGTGCCACTCACAAGGTTCTAGACCGCACAGATACGCAGTATTTT.

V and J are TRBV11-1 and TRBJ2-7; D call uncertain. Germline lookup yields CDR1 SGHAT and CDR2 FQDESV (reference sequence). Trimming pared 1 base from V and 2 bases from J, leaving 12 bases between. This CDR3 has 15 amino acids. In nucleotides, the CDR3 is TGTGCCAGCAGCTTAGAGGCAGTTTCCACCTACGAGCAGTACTTC. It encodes CASSLEAVSTYEQYF. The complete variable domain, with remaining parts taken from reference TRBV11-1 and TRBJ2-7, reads EAEVAQSPRYKITEKSQAVAFWCDPISGHATLYWYRQILGQGPELLVQFQDESVVDDSQLPKDRFSAERLKGVDSTLKIQPAELGDSAMYLCASSLEAVSTYEQYFGPGTRLTVT.

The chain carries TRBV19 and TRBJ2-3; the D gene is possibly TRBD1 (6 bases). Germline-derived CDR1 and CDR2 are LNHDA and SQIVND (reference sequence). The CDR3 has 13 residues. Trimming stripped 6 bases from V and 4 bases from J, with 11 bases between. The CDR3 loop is CASSPQGPDTQYF. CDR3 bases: TGTGCCAGTAGCCCACAGGGACCAGATACGCAGTATTTT.

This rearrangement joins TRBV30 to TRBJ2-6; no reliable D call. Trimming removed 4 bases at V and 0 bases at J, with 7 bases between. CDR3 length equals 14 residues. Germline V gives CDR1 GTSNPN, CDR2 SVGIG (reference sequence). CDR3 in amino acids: CAWKQSSGANVLTF. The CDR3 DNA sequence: TGTGCCTGGAAACAGAGCTCTGGGGCCAACGTCCTGACTTTC.

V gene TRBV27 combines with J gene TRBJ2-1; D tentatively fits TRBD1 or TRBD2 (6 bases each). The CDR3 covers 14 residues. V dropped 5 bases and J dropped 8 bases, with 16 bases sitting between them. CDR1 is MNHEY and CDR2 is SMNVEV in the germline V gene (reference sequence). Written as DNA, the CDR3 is TGTGCCAGCAGTCGGGGGACACGGCTCCATGAGCAGTTCTTC. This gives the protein CASSRGTRLHEQFF.

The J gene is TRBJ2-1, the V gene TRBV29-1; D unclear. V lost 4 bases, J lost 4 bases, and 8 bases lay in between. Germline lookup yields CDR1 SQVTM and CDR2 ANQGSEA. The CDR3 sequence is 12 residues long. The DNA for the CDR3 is TGCAGCGTTGGGGCTGCATACAATGAGCAGTTCTTC. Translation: CSVGAAYNEQFF.

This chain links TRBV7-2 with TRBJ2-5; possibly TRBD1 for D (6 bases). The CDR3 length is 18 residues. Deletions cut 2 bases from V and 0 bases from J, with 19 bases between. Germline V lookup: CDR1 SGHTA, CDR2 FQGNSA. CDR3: CASSLSPLAGTYQETQYF. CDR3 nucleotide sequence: TGTGCCAGCAGCTTAAGCCCCCTGGCAGGGACATACCAAGAGACCCAGTACTTC.

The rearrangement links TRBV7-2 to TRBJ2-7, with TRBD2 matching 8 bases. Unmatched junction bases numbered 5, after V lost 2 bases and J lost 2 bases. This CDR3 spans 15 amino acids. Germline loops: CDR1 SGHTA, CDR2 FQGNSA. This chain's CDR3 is CASSLRREVTYEQYF. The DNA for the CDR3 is TGTGCCAGCAGCTTACGGCGGGAGGTCACCTACGAGCAGTACTTC.

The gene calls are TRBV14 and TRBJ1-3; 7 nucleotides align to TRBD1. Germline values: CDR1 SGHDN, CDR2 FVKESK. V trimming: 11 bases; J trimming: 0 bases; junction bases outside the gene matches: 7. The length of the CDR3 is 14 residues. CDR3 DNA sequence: TGTGCCGGCGCCGGGACAGCCTCTGGAAACACCATATATTTT. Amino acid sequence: CAGAGTASGNTIYF.

DNA of the CDR3: TGTGCCAGCAGCATTAGACAGGCTTATGGCACTGAAGCTTTCTTT. It encodes CASSIRQAYGTEAFF. This chain joins TRBV11-2 and TRBJ1-1; D perhaps matches TRBD1 (6 bases). Between the trimmed V and J ends, which lost 5 bases and 4 bases, there was a span of 17 bases. The CDR3 is 15 residues long. Germline V gene lookup returns CDR1 SGHAT and CDR2 FQNNGV. Based on the CDR3 plus reference TRBV11-2 and TRBJ1-1, the full variable domain is EAGVAQSPRYKIIEKRQSVAFWCNPISGHATLYWYQQILGQGPKLLIQFQNNGVVDDSQLPKDRFSAERLKGVDSTLKIQPAKLEDSAVYLCASSIRQAYGTEAFFGQGTRLTVV.

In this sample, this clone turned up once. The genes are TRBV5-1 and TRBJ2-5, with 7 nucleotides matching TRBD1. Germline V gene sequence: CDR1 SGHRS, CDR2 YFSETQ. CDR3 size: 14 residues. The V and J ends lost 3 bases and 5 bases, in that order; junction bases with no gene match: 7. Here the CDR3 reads CASSSTGVWETQYF. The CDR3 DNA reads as TGCGCCAGCAGCTCAACAGGGGTTTGGGAGACCCAGTACTTC.

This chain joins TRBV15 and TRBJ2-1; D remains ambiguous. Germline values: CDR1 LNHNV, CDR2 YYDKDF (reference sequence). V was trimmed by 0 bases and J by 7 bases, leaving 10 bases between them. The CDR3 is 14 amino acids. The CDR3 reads CATSREFSSNEQFF. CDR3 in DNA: TGTGCCACCAGCAGAGAATTTAGCTCGAATGAGCAGTTCTTC.

The CDR3 nucleotides are TGTGCCAGCAGCTTACCGGGACTAGCGAATGAGCAGTTCTTC. Protein: CASSLPGLANEQFF. The rearrangement joins TRBV7-6 to TRBJ2-1; 10 bases align to TRBD2. Per the germline V gene, CDR1 is SGHVS and CDR2 is FNYEAQ. The CDR3 has 14 amino acids. With V trimmed by 2 bases and J by 7 bases, 2 bases remained unmatched.

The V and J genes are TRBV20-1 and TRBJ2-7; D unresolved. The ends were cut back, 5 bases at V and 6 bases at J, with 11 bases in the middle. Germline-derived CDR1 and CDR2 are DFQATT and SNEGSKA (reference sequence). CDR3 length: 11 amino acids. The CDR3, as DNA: TGCAGTGCTTTCCTTCCCGCCGAGCAGTACTTC. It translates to CSAFLPAEQYF.

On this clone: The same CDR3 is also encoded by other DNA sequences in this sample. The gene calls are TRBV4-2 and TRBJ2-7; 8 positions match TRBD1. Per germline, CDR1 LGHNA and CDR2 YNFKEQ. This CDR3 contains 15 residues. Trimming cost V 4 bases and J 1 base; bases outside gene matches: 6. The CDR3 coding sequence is TGTGCCAGCAGCCTCACCGGGACAGGATCCTACGAGCAGTACTTC. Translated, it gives CASSLTGTGSYEQYF.